This T cell receptor beta chain was found in a study of blood T cell repertoires in COVID-19. As for the study in general: Acute and convalescent COVID-19 specimens originated in the United States, Italy and Spain.

With 7 bases removed from V and 5 bases from J, the gap between germline ends came to 11 bases. Germline V gene sequence: CDR1 MNHEY, CDR2 SMNVEV (reference sequence). CDR3 length: 13 amino acids. Produced via immunoSEQ multiplex PCR; TCRdb's table is partial and in-frame only. In the table there are about 98,000 clones, 87% of which are singletons. The V and J genes are TRBV27 and TRBJ2-2; possibly TRBD1 for D (5 bases). The receptor comes from a man between 65 and 85 years old with acute or convalescent COVID-19. Source material: peripheral blood. CDR3 region: CASIKGVTGELFF. DNA of the CDR3: TGTGCCAGCATCAAAGGGGTGACCGGGGAGCTGTTTTTT.